Presented here are 20 T cell receptor beta chains from one specimen sequenced in a study of blood T cell repertoires in COVID-19. Some clones are missing from TCRdb's copy, which holds only in-frame ones; the method was immunoSEQ multiplex PCR. Among some 130,000 clones listed, more than 65% were seen once. Sequencing input: peripheral blood. The receptors stem from a man older than 75 with acute or convalescent COVID-19.

A few counts support this clone. The genes are TRBV27 and TRBJ2-5; the match to TRBD2 covers 12 bases. Losses at the gene ends were 5 bases for V and 4 bases for J; bases not matched to a gene: 5. Germline V gene sequence: CDR1 MNHEY, CDR2 SMNVEV (reference sequence). CDR3 size: 15 residues. The CDR3 protein is CASSPQLAGGETQYF. For the CDR3, the DNA is TGTGCCAGCAGTCCTCAACTAGCGGGGGGAGAGACCCAGTACTTC.

The CDR3 loop is CASSQAGKTEAFF. The DNA of the CDR3 is TGTGCCAGCAGCCAAGCAGGCAAGACTGAAGCTTTCTTT. V usage is TRBV3-1 (or the pseudogene TRBV3-2) and J usage is TRBJ1-1; D is ambiguous. The germline V gene encodes CDR1 LGHDT and CDR2 YNNKEL (reference sequence). The V and J ends lost 1 base and 5 bases respectively, with 8 bases between them. The CDR3 loop spans 13 amino acids.

The rearrangement uses TRBV12-3 or TRBV12-4 and TRBJ2-7; 8 bases are a match to TRBD1. V shed 6 bases, J shed 4 bases, and the junction held 5 bases outside the gene matches. The length of the CDR3 is 13 residues. Written as DNA, the CDR3 is TGTGCCAGCAGGAACTGGACAGGGTACGAGCAGTACTTC. This sequence encodes CASRNWTGYEQYF.

The chain recombines TRBV7-2 with TRBJ2-7, with a weak D call TRBD1 (6 bases). Trimming took off 1 base at V and 11 bases at J, with 15 bases between the two ends. The CDR3 runs 13 residues. Germline V gives CDR1 SGHTA, CDR2 FQGNSA. The DNA of the CDR3 is TGTGCCAGCAGCTTAGGTGGTTGGCCAGGGGAGTACTTC. This translates into CASSLGGWPGEYF.

This clone occurred a few times. The chain employs TRBV11-2 and TRBJ1-2; 7 bases agree with TRBD1. The length of the CDR3 is 14 residues. J lost 5 bases, V lost 4 bases, and 7 bases had no gene match. CDR1 is SGHAT and CDR2 is FQNNGV in the germline V gene. CDR3 sequence (DNA): TGTGCCAGCAGCTCTCCGGGACAGTGGTATGGCTACACCTTC. The encoded protein is CASSSPGQWYGYTF. The whole variable domain, filled in from reference TRBV11-2 and TRBJ1-2, reads EAGVAQSPRYKIIEKRQSVAFWCNPISGHATLYWYQQILGQGPKLLIQFQNNGVVDDSQLPKDRFSAERLKGVDSTLKIQPAKLEDSAVYLCASSSPGQWYGYTFGSGTRLTVV.

The chain uses TRBV7-2 and TRBJ2-2; D is ambiguous. CDR1 is SGHTA and CDR2 is FQGNSA in the germline V gene. This CDR3 has 13 amino acids. Trimming took off 5 bases at V and 5 bases at J, with 9 bases between the two ends. The CDR3 sequence is CASSPRRTGELFF. The CDR3 DNA follows: TGTGCCAGCAGCCCTAGACGGACCGGGGAGCTGTTTTTT.

The rearrangement links TRBV7-6 to TRBJ2-1, with 9 bases that match TRBD1. Germline loops: CDR1 SGHVS, CDR2 FNYEAQ. Trimming removed 5 bases from V and 3 bases from J; junction bases left unmatched: 14. This CDR3 is 18 amino acids long. The CDR3 nucleotides are TGTGCCAGCAGCCAACCGACCGAGGGACAGGGCTACTACAATGAGCAGTTCTTC. Translating it yields CASSQPTEGQGYYNEQFF.

V gene TRBV5-1 combines with J gene TRBJ2-5; 8 bases match TRBD1. The CDR3 extends over 21 amino acids. The J segment lost 2 bases and the V segment lost 2 bases, leaving 23 bases of the junction unmatched. Germline assignment: CDR1 SGHRS and CDR2 YFSETQ. CDR3 sequence reads: CASSFDWSWDRYSGLQETQYF. CDR3 bases: TGCGCCAGCAGCTTCGATTGGTCCTGGGACAGGTACAGTGGGCTTCAAGAGACCCAGTACTTC.

The chain carries TRBV9 and TRBJ2-1, with D unclear. V shed 7 bases and J shed 3 bases, with 11 bases lying between them. This CDR3 is built from 13 residues. Germline assignment: CDR1 SGDLS and CDR2 YYNGEE. CDR3 DNA: TGTGCCAGCGGTATGAGCTTCTACAATGAGCAGTTCTTC. This gives the protein CASGMSFYNEQFF.

The V call is TRBV7-6, the J call TRBJ2-1; D not certain. CDR1 is SGHVS, CDR2 FNYEAQ, per germline. The CDR3 spans 13 residues. V lost 1 base and J 7 bases, leaving 8 bases between the germline ends. The CDR3 DNA sequence: TGTGCCAGCAGCTTAGGCGCGTTTAATGAGCAGTTCTTC. This translates into CASSLGAFNEQFF.

J is TRBJ2-1 and V is TRBV28; tentatively, D is TRBD2 (5 bases). V was cut by 2 bases and J by 8 bases, with 10 bases left in between. The CDR3 totals 13 residues. CDR1 is MDHEN, CDR2 SYDVKM, per germline. CDR3 in amino acids: CASSLRGLDEQFF. CDR3 coding DNA: TGTGCCAGCAGTTTACGGGGATTGGATGAGCAGTTCTTC.

Remarks on this clone: At the DNA level, this CDR3 is encoded by other sequences in the same sample as well. This chain links TRBV7-2 with TRBJ1-6; D may be TRBD1 (5 bases). The V gene lost 1 base and the J gene lost 5 bases, with 6 bases spanning the gap. Germline lookup yields CDR1 SGHTA and CDR2 FQGNSA. This CDR3 spans 14 amino acids. DNA for the CDR3: TGTGCCAGCAGCTTAGGACAGAATAATTCACCCCTCCACTTT. Its translation is CASSLGQNNSPLHF.

The gene calls are TRBV7-6 and TRBJ2-2; 10 bases fit TRBD1. V gave up 5 bases and J gave up 5 bases; unmatched junction bases: 11. In germline, CDR1 is SGHVS, CDR2 FNYEAQ. The CDR3 sequence is 17 residues long. The CDR3 DNA reads TGTGCCAGCAGCGTTTCGACAGGGGGCGTAGGGACCGGGGAGCTGTTTTTT. Its translation: CASSVSTGGVGTGELFF.

This clone has a handful of counts. The chain combines TRBV19 with TRBJ2-7, with TRBD1 as a possible D gene (7 bases). The V gene lost 6 bases and the J gene lost 8 bases, with 20 bases spanning the gap. The germline V gene has CDR1 LNHDA and CDR2 SQIVND (reference sequence). This CDR3 has 14 residues. CDR3: CASRPGGDSEKQYF. CDR3 DNA: TGTGCCAGTAGACCCGGCGGGGACAGCGAAAAGCAGTACTTC.

This clone was detected only a few times. The chain links TRBV3-1 (or the pseudogene TRBV3-2) to TRBJ1-6; D might be TRBD1 (5 bases). Deletions cut 7 bases from V and 9 bases from J, with 22 bases between. This CDR3 is built from 16 residues. Per germline, CDR1 LGHDT and CDR2 YNNKEL (reference sequence). CDR3 loop: CASTRGGLGFGSPLHF. In nucleotides, the CDR3 is TGTGCCAGCACCCGTGGGGGACTGGGCTTTGGTTCACCCCTCCACTTT.

The V call is TRBV18, the J call TRBJ2-3, with unresolved D. V was pared by 6 bases and J by 5 bases, with 9 bases between. This CDR3 is 12 amino acids long. Germline-derived CDR1 and CDR2 are KGHSH and LQKENI. DNA for the CDR3: TGTGCCAGCTCCCCTTCGGGAGATACGCAGTATTTT. Encoded protein: CASSPSGDTQYF.

This clone occurred a few times. The chain has TRBV4-2 and TRBJ1-6; D possibly corresponds to TRBD1 (5 bases). The V gene lost 0 bases and the J gene lost 8 bases, with 11 bases spanning the gap. This CDR3 spans 15 amino acids. Germline loops: CDR1 LGHNA, CDR2 YNFKEQ. CDR3 DNA sequence: TGTGCCAGCAGCCAAGAGGGGGGGTTGGATTCACCCCTCCACTTT. Its protein product is CASSQEGGLDSPLHF.

The genes are TRBV4-3 and TRBJ1-2, with D tentatively TRBD1 (5 bases). Germline V CDR1 and CDR2: LGHNA, YSLEER. The CDR3 extends over 16 amino acids. V was shortened by 0 bases and J by 1 base, with 12 bases between the two germline ends. The CDR3: CASSQDNQGFNYGYTF. In DNA form, the CDR3 reads TGCGCCAGCAGCCAAGATAACCAGGGCTTTAACTATGGCTACACCTTC.

The rearrangement links TRBV11-3 to TRBJ2-2; the match to TRBD2 covers 11 bases. The V segment lost 1 base and the J segment 8 bases; nucleotides outside the gene matches: 9. The CDR3 spans 17 residues. The germline V gene encodes CDR1 SGHNT and CDR2 YENEEA. The CDR3 region is CASSLVALAGAKGELFF. The CDR3 nucleotides are TGTGCCAGCAGCTTAGTCGCACTAGCGGGGGCCAAAGGGGAGCTGTTTTTT.

This chain uses TRBV6-5 with TRBJ2-5; unclear D gene. The CDR3 runs 14 residues. Germline V gene sequence: CDR1 MNHEY, CDR2 SVGAGI. V was trimmed by 4 bases and J by 8 bases, leaving 17 bases between them. The CDR3 here is CASSSPVEVGTQYF. Written as DNA, the CDR3 is TGTGCCAGCAGTTCCCCCGTCGAGGTCGGAACCCAGTACTTC.